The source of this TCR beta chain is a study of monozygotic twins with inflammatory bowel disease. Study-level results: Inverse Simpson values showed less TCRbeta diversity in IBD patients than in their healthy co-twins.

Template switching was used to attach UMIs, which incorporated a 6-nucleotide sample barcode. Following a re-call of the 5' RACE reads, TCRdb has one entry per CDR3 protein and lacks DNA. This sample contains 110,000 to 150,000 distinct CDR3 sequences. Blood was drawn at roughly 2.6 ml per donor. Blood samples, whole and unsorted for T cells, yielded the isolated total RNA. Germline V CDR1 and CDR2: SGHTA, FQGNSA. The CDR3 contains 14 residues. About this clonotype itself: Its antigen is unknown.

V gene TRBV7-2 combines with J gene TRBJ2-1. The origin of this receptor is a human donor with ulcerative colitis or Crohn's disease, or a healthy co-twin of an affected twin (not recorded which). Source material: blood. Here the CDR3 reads CASSLAWSENEQFF. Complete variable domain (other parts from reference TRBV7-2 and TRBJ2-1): GAGVSQSPSNKVTEKGKDVELRCDPISGHTALYWYRQSLGQGLEFLIYFQGNSAPDKSGLPSDRFSAERTGGSVSTLTIQRTQQEDSAVYLCASSLAWSENEQFFGPGTRLTVL.